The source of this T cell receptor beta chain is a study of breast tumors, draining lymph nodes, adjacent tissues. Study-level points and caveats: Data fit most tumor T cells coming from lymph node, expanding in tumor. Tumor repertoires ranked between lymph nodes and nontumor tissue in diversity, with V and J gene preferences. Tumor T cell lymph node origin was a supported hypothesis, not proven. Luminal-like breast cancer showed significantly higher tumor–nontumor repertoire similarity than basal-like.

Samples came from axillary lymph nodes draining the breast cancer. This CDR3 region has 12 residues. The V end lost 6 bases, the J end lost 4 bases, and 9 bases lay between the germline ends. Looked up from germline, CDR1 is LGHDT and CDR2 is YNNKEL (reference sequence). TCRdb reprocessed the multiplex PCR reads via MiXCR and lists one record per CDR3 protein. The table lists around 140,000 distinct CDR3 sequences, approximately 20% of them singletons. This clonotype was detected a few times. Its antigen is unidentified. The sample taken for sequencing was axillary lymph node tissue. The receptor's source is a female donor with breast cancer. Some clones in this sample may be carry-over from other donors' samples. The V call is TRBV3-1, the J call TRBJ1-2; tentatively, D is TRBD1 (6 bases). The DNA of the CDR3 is TGTGCCAGCAGAAAAGGGGGCTATGGCTACACCTTC. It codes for CASRKGGYGYTF.